This T cell receptor beta chain was captured by sequencing in a study of T-cell reconstitution after alpha-beta-depleted transplantation in children. This sample's TCRbeta library carried unique molecular identifier barcodes. One entry per CDR3 protein, called by TCRdb with MiXCR from the PCR reads. The sample consists of roughly 500,000 distinct CDR3 sequences, about 30% of them appearing once. Germline V gives CDR1 MDHEN, CDR2 SYDVKM. V trimming: 4 bases; J trimming: 0 bases; junction bases outside the gene matches: 6. CDR3 length: 15 amino acids. This clonotype was observed a few times. The sequence derives from a human donor who donated a stem cell graft to a child with aplastic anemia. The sequenced sample was PBMCs from the stem cell graft donor, obtained from the stem cell graft. This chain connects TRBV28 to TRBJ2-7; 7 nucleotides agree with TRBD1. CDR3 in amino acids: CASSYRGLVSYEQYF. The DNA of the CDR3 is TGTGCCAGCAGTTACAGGGGTCTCGTCTCCTACGAGCAGTACTTC. The variable domain in full, completed from reference TRBV28 and TRBJ2-7, reads DVKVTQSSRYLVKRTGEKVFLECVQDMDHENMFWYRQDPGLGLRLIYFSYDVKMKEKGDIPEGYSVSREKKERFSLILESASTNQTSMYLCASSYRGLVSYEQYFGPGTRLTVT.